This T cell receptor (beta chain) comes out of a study of Graves' ophthalmopathy and Graves' hyperthyroidism. This clonotype was found many times. Ophthalmopathy donors were characterized by moderate-to-severe activity, CAS of at least 3, NOSPECS of at least 4, and duration under 3 months. V lost 2 bases, J lost 5 bases, and 6 bases stayed unmatched. CDR3 length: 15 amino acids. The germline gives CDR1 LNHNV, CDR2 YYDKDF (reference sequence). RNA transcripts served as template for amplifying TCR beta CDR3 sequences. First-round RT-PCR used HTBI primers; second-round multiplex PCR followed. MiXCR was run by TCRdb on the multiplex PCR reads, yielding one entry per CDR3 protein. In the table there are 650,000 to 900,000 distinct CDR3 sequences, 40% of which are singletons.

V gene TRBV15 combines with J gene TRBJ2-5; the match to TRBD1 covers 9 bases. This clonotype was obtained from an adult man with Graves' ophthalmopathy. Sequencing used peripheral blood. CDR3 bases: TGTGCCACCAGCAGAAAAACAGGGGGCGCGGAGACCCAGTACTTC. Its protein is CATSRKTGGAETQYF.